Below, one TCR beta chain is given with its context. The antigen remains undetermined. The data belong to a study of siplizumab effects on memory and regulatory T cells. The CDR3 extends over 14 amino acids. Trimming removed 3 bases from V and 1 base from J, with 9 bases in between. Germline lookup yields CDR1 MDHEN and CDR2 SYDVKM. General study points: A major contribution to the alloresponse seemed to be made by naive T cells, which seemed more diverse than memory cells. Among mappable alloreactive CD4+ clones, the Treg-derived fraction averaged around 69% with siplizumab versus about 27% in controls.

The table came from immunoSEQ multiplex PCR; TCRdb's copy has only in-frame clones and leaves some out. The table records roughly 100,000 clones, around 95% of them present only once. Sample: naive CD4+ T cells sorted from blood. The origin of this receptor is a human donor in good health. This rearrangement joins TRBV28 to TRBJ1-1, with D hard to call. This chain's CDR3 is CASSLRAGNTEAFF. The CDR3 DNA reads TGTGCCAGCAGTTTGAGGGCGGGGAACACTGAAGCTTTCTTT.